This TCR beta chain was recorded in a study of T cell responses to AZD1222 COVID-19 vaccine. General observations from the study: Once two AZD1222 doses were given, Spike-specific TCR breadth and depth went up. Donors, mostly white British, included more females; clonal diversity was possibly underestimated. Researchers report vaccine-associated CD4 TCRs spanning spike, with dominance at 160-218 and 743-854.

Details on this clone: No antigen is known for it.

The assay was immunoSEQ multiplex PCR, and TCRdb's table has in-frame clones only and misses some. Among about 89,000 clones listed, approximately 89% were seen once. Pooling was applied to second doses at about 4 or about 12 weeks. Germline V lookup: CDR1 PRHDT, CDR2 FYEKMQ (reference sequence). The ends were cut back, 4 bases at V and 4 bases at J, with 14 bases in the middle. This CDR3 region has 14 residues. This TCR came from an adult who received the AZD1222 COVID-19 vaccine. The chain has TRBV13 and TRBJ2-7; D remains unclear. The sequenced sample was peripheral blood, obtained 28 days after the second AZD1222 dose. CDR3 protein: CASSSYPSTYEQYF. The CDR3 nucleotides read TGTGCCAGCAGCTCCTACCCCTCGACTTACGAGCAGTACTTC.